The 16 T cell receptor beta chains below come from one sample, sequenced in a study of shared clonotypes between healthy human individuals. The table came from immunoSEQ multiplex PCR; TCRdb's copy has only in-frame clones and leaves some out. The sample records around 1.5 million clones, 98% being singletons. The sequenced material came from naive CD4+ T cells sorted from blood. This sample's subset: CD45RA+ positively selected. The receptors come from a man under 40 in good health.

V is TRBV2 and J is TRBJ2-6, with 9 bases identical to TRBD1. Losses at the gene ends were 5 bases for V and 4 bases for J; bases not matched to a gene: 6. The germline gives CDR1 SNHLY, CDR2 FYNNEI. This CDR3 comprises 16 residues. The CDR3 nucleotides read TGTGCCAGCAGTTACAGGGGGCTTGAGGGGGCCAACGTCCTGACTTTC. Amino acid sequence: CASSYRGLEGANVLTF.

The rearrangement joins TRBV19 to TRBJ2-1; 8 nucleotides match TRBD2. V was clipped by 5 bases and J by 7 bases; unmatched bases: 19. CDR1 LNHDA and CDR2 SQIVND come from the germline V gene (reference sequence). CDR3 length equals 18 residues. The CDR3 sequence is CASSQPFAGTRTKNEQFF. DNA of the CDR3: TGTGCCAGTAGTCAGCCCTTTGCCGGGACTAGGACGAAAAATGAGCAGTTCTTC.

As concerns this clone: In the same sample, other DNA sequences code for this CDR3. The chain couples TRBV7-9 to TRBJ2-3; tentatively, D is TRBD1 (6 bases). This CDR3 is built from 14 residues. Trimming took 4 bases from V and 0 from J, leaving 8 bases between them. Germline lookup yields CDR1 SEHNR and CDR2 FQNEAQ (reference sequence). CDR3 loop: CASSSDRSTDTQYF. The CDR3 nucleotides are TGTGCCAGCAGCTCTGACAGGAGCACAGATACGCAGTATTTT.

This sequence joins TRBV9 and TRBJ1-2; the match to TRBD1 covers 7 bases. Germline CDR1 and CDR2: SGDLS and YYNGEE. CDR3 length: 13 residues. Trimming took 0 bases from V and 7 from J; bases not matched to a gene: 3. This chain's CDR3 is CASSVETGSGYTF. As DNA, the CDR3 is TGTGCCAGCAGCGTAGAGACAGGGTCTGGCTACACCTTC. The entire variable domain, with the rest obtained from reference TRBV9 and TRBJ1-2, is as follows: DSGVTQTPKHLITATGQRVTLRCSPRSGDLSVYWYQQSLDQGLQFLIQYYNGEERAKGNILERFSAQQFPDLHSELNLSSLELGDSALYFCASSVETGSGYTFGSGTRLTVV.

This chain joins TRBV11-3 and TRBJ2-1; TRBD1 might be the D (5 bases). The V gene lost 5 bases and the J gene lost 6 bases, with 11 bases spanning the gap. Germline V gene sequence: CDR1 SGHNT, CDR2 YENEEA. The CDR3 loop spans 13 amino acids. CDR3 sequence reads: CASSLGAINEQFF. CDR3 DNA: TGTGCCAGCAGCCTAGGGGCAATCAATGAGCAGTTCTTC.

DNA of the CDR3: TGTGCCAGCAGCATCCAAAGGAGGGCCTACGAGCAGTACTTC. It is translated as CASSIQRRAYEQYF. The chain employs TRBV7-9 and TRBJ2-7, with D maybe TRBD2 (6 bases). CDR1 and CDR2 from the germline V gene are SEHNR and FQNEAQ (reference sequence). The length of the CDR3 is 14 residues. V was shortened by 5 bases and J by 2 bases, with 13 bases between the two germline ends.

This chain joins TRBV5-1 and TRBJ2-5, with TRBD2 matching over 9 bases. The trim removed 0 bases at V and 5 bases at J, leaving 8 bases unmatched. This CDR3 comprises 16 residues. CDR1 is SGHRS and CDR2 is YFSETQ in the germline V gene. The CDR3 nucleotides are TGCGCCAGCAGCTTGGACGTGGGACTAGCTTTGGAGACCCAGTACTTC. This encodes CASSLDVGLALETQYF.

This chain connects TRBV5-4 to TRBJ2-3, with 7 bases aligning to TRBD2. This CDR3 contains 16 residues. Germline CDR1 reads SGHNT; CDR2 reads YYREEE (reference sequence). The junction had 9 bases not matched to a gene; V was cut back by 4 bases and J by 1 base. The DNA for the CDR3 is TGTGCCAGCAGCACTCTACTAGCGCGACGCACAGATACGCAGTATTTT. It translates to CASSTLLARRTDTQYF.

This clone was picked up one time. V usage is TRBV5-1 and J usage is TRBJ2-7; D is uncertain. Trimming removed 6 bases at V and 0 bases at J, with 10 bases between. The CDR3 contains 13 residues. The germline gives CDR1 SGHRS, CDR2 YFSETQ. For the CDR3, the DNA is TGCGCCAGCACAGCCGGATTCTCCTACGAGCAGTACTTC. It specifies CASTAGFSYEQYF.

The rearrangement uses TRBV5-6 and TRBJ2-2; tentatively, D is TRBD2 (5 bases). Trimming pared 2 bases from V and 6 bases from J, leaving 8 bases between. Germline CDR1 is SGHDT and CDR2 is YYEEEE. The CDR3 spans 13 residues. The CDR3 bases are TGTGCCAGCAGCTTCTCTAGCCCCGGGGAGCTGTTTTTT. The encoded protein is CASSFSSPGELFF.

The J gene is TRBJ2-6, the V gene TRBV7-3; D is tentatively TRBD1 or TRBD2 (5 bases each). The CDR3 length is 17 residues. Trimming stripped 6 bases from V and 2 bases from J, with 17 bases between. Germline lookup yields CDR1 SGHTA and CDR2 FQGTGA. Written as DNA, the CDR3 is TGTGCCAGCAGACGAGACAGCGGCGGAACTGGGGCCAACGTCCTGACTTTC. It translates to CASRRDSGGTGANVLTF. The full variable domain, in which reference TRBV7-3 and TRBJ2-6 provide the parts outside the CDR3, is GAGVSQTPSNKVTEKGKYVELRCDPISGHTALYWYRQSLGQGPEFLIYFQGTGAADDSGLPNDRFFAVRPEGSVSTLKIQRTERGDSAVYLCASRRDSGGTGANVLTFGAGSRLTVL.

The count of this clone is one. The V call is TRBV20-1, the J call TRBJ2-3; no definite D call. Germline V gene data show CDR1 as DFQATT and CDR2 as SNEGSKA (reference sequence). With 5 bases removed from V and 5 bases from J, the gap between germline ends came to 8 bases. The CDR3 length is 11 residues. CDR3 sequence: CSADDLDTQYF. The CDR3 DNA sequence: TGCAGTGCTGACGACCTAGATACGCAGTATTTT.

V usage is TRBV5-1 and J usage is TRBJ2-1; the match to TRBD2 covers 7 bases. CDR3 length equals 15 residues. V was pared by 0 bases and J by 5 bases, with 5 bases of the junction left unmatched. Per the germline V gene, CDR1 is SGHRS and CDR2 is YFSETQ. CDR3 bases: TGCGCCAGCAGCTTGGCCCCTAGCGGAAACAATGAGCAGTTCTTC. It specifies CASSLAPSGNNEQFF.

This chain links TRBV27 with TRBJ2-7; 9 bases match TRBD2. The CDR3 runs to 14 residues. Germline trimming cut 4 bases from V and 7 bases from J; bases unmatched to any gene: 8. From germline, CDR1 is MNHEY and CDR2 SMNVEV (reference sequence). The CDR3 nucleotides are TGTGCCAGCAGTTCGGGGACTAGCAGTGGAGAGCAGTACTTC. Residues: CASSSGTSSGEQYF.

This rearrangement joins TRBV5-1 to TRBJ2-5, with D perhaps TRBD1 (6 bases). V gave up 5 bases and J gave up 3 bases, with 17 bases separating them. Germline V lookup: CDR1 SGHRS, CDR2 YFSETQ. This CDR3 is 15 amino acids long. CDR3 sequence (DNA): TGCGCCAGCAGTATCCACGGACAGTTTAAAGAGACCCAGTACTTC. Translating gives CASSIHGQFKETQYF. Drawing the rest from reference TRBV5-1 and TRBJ2-5, the complete variable domain is KAGVTQTPRYLIKTRGQQVTLSCSPISGHRSVSWYQQTPGQGLQFLFEYFSETQRNKGNFPGRFSGRQFSNSRSEMNVSTLELGDSALYLCASSIHGQFKETQYFGPGTRLLVL.

The V gene is TRBV5-1, the J gene TRBJ2-2, with D uncertain. Trimming shortened V by 4 bases and J by 7 bases, and 11 bases separated the two germline ends. CDR1 SGHRS and CDR2 YFSETQ come from the germline V gene. The length of the CDR3 is 13 residues. Here the CDR3 reads CASSPTGLGELFF. In nucleotides, the CDR3 is TGCGCCAGCAGCCCCACGGGTCTCGGGGAGCTGTTTTTT.